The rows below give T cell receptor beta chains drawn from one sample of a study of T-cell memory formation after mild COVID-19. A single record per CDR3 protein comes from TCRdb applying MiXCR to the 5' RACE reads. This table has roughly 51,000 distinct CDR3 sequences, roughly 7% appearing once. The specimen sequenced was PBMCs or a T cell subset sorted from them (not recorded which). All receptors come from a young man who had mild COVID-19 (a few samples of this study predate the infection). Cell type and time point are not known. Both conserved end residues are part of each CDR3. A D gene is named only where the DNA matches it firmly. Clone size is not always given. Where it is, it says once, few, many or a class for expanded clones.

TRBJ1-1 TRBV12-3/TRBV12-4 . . CASSLRQANTEAFF TGTGCCAGCAGTTTACGTCAGGCGAACACTGAAGCTTTCTTT
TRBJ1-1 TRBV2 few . CASSETGRNTEAFF TGTGCCAGCAGTGAGACTGGGAGGAACACTGAAGCTTTCTTT
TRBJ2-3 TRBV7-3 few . CASSESTDTQYF TGTGCCAGCAGCGAGAGCACAGATACGCAGTATTTT
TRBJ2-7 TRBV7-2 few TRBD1 CASRLPGQGGEQYF TGTGCCAGCAGGTTACCGGGACAGGGGGGGGAGCAGTACTTC
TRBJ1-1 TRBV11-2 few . CASSLHGGRDVTEAFF TGTGCCAGCAGCCTCCATGGGGGGCGAGATGTCACTGAAGCTTTCTTT
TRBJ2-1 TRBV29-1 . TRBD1 CSVDTGTGRYNEQFF TGCAGCGTTGATACCGGGACAGGGCGATACAATGAGCAGTTCTTC
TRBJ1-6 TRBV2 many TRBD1 CASKGTGGSPLHF TGTGCCAGCAAAGGGACAGGAGGTTCACCCCTCCACTTT
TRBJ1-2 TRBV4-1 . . CASSQGRARGYYGYTF TGCGCCAGCAGCCAAGGCCGCGCGAGGGGATACTATGGCTACACCTTC
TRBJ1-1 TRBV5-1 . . CASSSQDTEAFF TGCGCCAGCAGTTCGCAAGACACTGAAGCTTTCTTT
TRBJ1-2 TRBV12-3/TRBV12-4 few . CASSLRLWNGYTF TGTGCCAGCAGTTTAAGGCTGTGGAATGGCTACACCTTC
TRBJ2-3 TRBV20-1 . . CSARTGPDTQYF TGCAGTGCTAGGACCGGGCCAGATACGCAGTATTTT
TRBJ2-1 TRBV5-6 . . CASSLVQAYNEQFF TGTGCCAGCAGCTTGGTACAGGCATACAATGAGCAGTTCTTC
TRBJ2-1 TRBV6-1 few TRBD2 CASSEVVAGPYNEQFF TGTGCCAGCAGTGAAGTCGTAGCGGGGCCATACAATGAGCAGTTCTTC
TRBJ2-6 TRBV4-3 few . CASSQETLPGANVLTF TGCGCCAGCAGCCAAGAAACCCTACCTGGGGCCAACGTCCTGACTTTC
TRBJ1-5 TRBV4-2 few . CASSPLRDNGNQPQHF TGTGCCAGCAGCCCTCTCCGGGACAATGGCAATCAGCCCCAGCATTTT
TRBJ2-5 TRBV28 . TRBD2 CASQTSGGIETQYF TGTGCCAGCCAAACTAGCGGGGGCATAGAGACCCAGTACTTC
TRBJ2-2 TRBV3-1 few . CASSQGSGGGELFF TGTGCCAGCAGCCAAGGTTCTGGGGGCGGGGAGCTGTTTTTT
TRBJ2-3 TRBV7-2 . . CASSSGAGASTYTQYF TGTGCCAGCAGCTCCGGGGCGGGGGCTAGCACATATACGCAGTATTTT
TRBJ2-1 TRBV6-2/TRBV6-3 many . CASSYTRNEQFF TGTGCCAGCAGTTACACGCGTAATGAGCAGTTCTTC
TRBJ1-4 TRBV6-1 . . CASSGQLLNEKLFF TGTGCCAGCAGTGGTCAGCTCCTTAATGAAAAACTGTTTTTT
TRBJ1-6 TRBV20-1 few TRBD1 CSASETGVNSPLHF TGCAGTGCTAGCGAGACAGGGGTCAATTCACCCCTCCACTTT
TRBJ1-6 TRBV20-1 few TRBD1 CSARTGGSGNSPLHF TGCAGTGCTAGGACAGGGGGCAGCGGGAATTCACCCCTCCACTTT
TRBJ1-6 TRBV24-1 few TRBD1 CATSVHRGNSPLHF TGTGCCACCAGTGTTCACAGGGGCAATTCACCCCTCCACTTT
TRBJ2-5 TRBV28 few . CASSLLQGGETQYF TGTGCCAGCAGTTTGTTACAGGGAGGGGAGACCCAGTACTTC
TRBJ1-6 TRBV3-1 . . CASSQNEGGGSPLHF TGTGCCAGCAGCCAAAACGAAGGAGGAGGCTCACCCCTCCACTTT
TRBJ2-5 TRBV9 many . CASSPDVLGTQYF TGTGCCAGCAGCCCGGACGTCCTAGGGACCCAGTACTTC
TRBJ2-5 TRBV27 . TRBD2 CASSSGTSGGLFQETQYF TGTGCCAGCAGTTCCGGGACTAGCGGGGGCCTCTTCCAAGAGACCCAGTACTTC
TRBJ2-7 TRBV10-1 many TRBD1 CASSDPGQGAYEQYF TGCGCCAGCAGCGATCCGGGACAGGGGGCCTACGAGCAGTACTTC